This T cell receptor (beta chain) was identified in a study of blood T cell repertoires in COVID-19. Across the study: Sites in the United States, Italy and Spain provided acute and convalescent COVID-19 samples.

Method: immunoSEQ multiplex PCR; TCRdb's copy keeps in-frame clones and lacks some. The sample has about 150,000 clones, approximately 85% seen once; the top ten hold 0.6% to 0.65%. Seattle patients were enrolled while actively infected and followed longitudinally. Sequencing was performed on peripheral blood. The clonotype was recovered from a man aged 55 to 70 with COVID-19, enrolled during active disease.

CDR3 nucleotide sequence: TGTGCCAGCAGCCAAGGGCAGCCGGGCGAGCAGTACTTC. Its translation is CASSQGQPGEQYF. V is TRBV3-1 (or the pseudogene TRBV3-2) and J is TRBJ2-7, with D unclear. V gave up 1 base and J gave up 6 bases, with 10 bases separating them. This CDR3 is built from 13 residues. Germline CDR1 reads LGHDT; CDR2 reads YNNKEL (reference sequence).